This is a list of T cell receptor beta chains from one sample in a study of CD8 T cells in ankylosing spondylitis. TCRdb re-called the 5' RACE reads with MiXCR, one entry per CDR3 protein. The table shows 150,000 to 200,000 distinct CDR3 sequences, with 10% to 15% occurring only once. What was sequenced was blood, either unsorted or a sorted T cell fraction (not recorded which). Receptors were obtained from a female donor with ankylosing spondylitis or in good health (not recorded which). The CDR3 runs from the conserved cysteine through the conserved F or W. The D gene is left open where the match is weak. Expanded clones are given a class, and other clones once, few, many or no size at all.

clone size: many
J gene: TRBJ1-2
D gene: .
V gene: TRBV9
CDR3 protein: CASSGQDSYYGYTF
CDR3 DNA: TGTGCCAGCAGCGGGCAGGACAGTTACTATGGCTACACCTTC

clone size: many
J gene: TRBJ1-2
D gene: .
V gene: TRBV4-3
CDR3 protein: CASSQVLSSGYGYTF
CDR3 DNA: TGCGCCAGCAGCCAAGTACTCAGTTCGGGCTATGGCTACACCTTC

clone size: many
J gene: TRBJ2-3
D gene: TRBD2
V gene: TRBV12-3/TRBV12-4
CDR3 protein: CASKTSGGTDTQYF
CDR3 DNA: TGTGCCAGCAAAACTAGCGGGGGCACAGATACGCAGTATTTT

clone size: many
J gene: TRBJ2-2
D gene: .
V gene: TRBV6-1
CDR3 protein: CASTLDRNTGELFF
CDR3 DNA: TGTGCCAGCACCCTAGACAGGAACACCGGGGAGCTGTTTTTT

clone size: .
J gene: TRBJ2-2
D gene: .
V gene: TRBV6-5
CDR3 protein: CASSYSEGNTGELFF
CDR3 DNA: TGTGCCAGCAGTTACTCCGAGGGAAACACCGGGGAGCTGTTTTTT

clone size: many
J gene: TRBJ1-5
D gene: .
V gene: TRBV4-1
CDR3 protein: CASSQVFGGLSNHQPQHF
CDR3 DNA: TGCGCCAGCAGCCAAGTGTTCGGAGGACTTAGCAACCATCAGCCCCAGCATTTT

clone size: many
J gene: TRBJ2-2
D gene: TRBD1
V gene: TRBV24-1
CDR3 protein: CATSGAQGATGELFF
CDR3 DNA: TGTGCCACCAGTGGTGCTCAGGGGGCAACCGGGGAGCTGTTTTTT

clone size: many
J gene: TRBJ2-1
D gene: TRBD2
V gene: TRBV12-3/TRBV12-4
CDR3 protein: CASSTTGTSYNEQFF
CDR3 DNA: TGTGCCAGCAGTACTACCGGGACTAGCTACAATGAGCAGTTCTTC

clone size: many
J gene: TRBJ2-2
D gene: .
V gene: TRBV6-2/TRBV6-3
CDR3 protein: CASSKQGQMNTGELFF
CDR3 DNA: TGTGCCAGCAGCAAACAAGGACAGATGAACACCGGGGAGCTGTTTTTT

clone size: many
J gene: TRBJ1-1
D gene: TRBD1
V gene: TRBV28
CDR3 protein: CASRPPGGATNTEAFF
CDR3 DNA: TGTGCCAGCAGGCCTCCAGGGGGCGCAACGAACACTGAAGCTTTCTTT

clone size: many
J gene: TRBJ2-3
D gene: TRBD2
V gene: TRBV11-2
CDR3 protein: CASSTRTSGNYTDTQYF
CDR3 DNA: TGTGCCAGCAGCACTCGGACTAGCGGGAACTACACAGATACGCAGTATTTT

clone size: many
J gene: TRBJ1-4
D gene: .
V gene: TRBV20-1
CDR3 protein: CSARGVGGQGEKLFF
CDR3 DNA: TGCAGTGCTAGAGGTGTTGGGGGGCAGGGAGAAAAACTGTTTTTT

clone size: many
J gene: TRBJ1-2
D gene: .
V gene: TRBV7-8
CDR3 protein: CASSLASGDGYTF
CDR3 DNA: TGTGCCAGCAGCTTAGCTTCAGGGGATGGCTACACCTTC

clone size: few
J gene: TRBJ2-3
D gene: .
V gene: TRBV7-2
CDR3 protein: CASSLGMFSGTDTQYF
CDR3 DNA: TGTGCCAGCAGCTTAGGAATGTTCAGCGGCACAGATACGCAGTATTTT

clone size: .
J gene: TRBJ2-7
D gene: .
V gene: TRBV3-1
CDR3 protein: CASSLPGVGEQYF
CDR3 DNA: TGTGCCAGCAGCCTCCCCGGGGTCGGCGAGCAGTACTTC

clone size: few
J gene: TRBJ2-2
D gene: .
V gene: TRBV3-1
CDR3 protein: CASSPTAGDNTGELFF
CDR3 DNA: TGTGCCAGCAGCCCCACCGCAGGGGACAACACCGGGGAGCTGTTTTTT

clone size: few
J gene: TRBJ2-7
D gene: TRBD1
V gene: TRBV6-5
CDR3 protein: CASSYGTGISYEQYF
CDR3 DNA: TGTGCCAGCAGTTACGGGACAGGGATTTCCTACGAGCAGTACTTC

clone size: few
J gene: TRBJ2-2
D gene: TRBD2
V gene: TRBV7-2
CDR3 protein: CASSLEGLVAGELFF
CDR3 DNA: TGTGCCAGCAGCTTAGAAGGACTAGTGGCCGGGGAGCTGTTTTTT

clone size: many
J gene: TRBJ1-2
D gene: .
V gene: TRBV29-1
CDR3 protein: CSVVFRKKMDGYTF
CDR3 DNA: TGCAGCGTTGTTTTCCGTAAAAAGATGGATGGCTACACCTTC

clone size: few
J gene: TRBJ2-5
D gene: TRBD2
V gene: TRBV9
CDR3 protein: CASSVALAWETQYF
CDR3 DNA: TGTGCCAGCAGCGTAGCACTAGCGTGGGAGACCCAGTACTTC

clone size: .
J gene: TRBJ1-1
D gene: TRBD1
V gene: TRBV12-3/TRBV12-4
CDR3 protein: CASSRSTGGAGTEAFF
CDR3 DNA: TGTGCCAGCAGTAGATCGACAGGGGGCGCGGGCACTGAAGCTTTCTTT

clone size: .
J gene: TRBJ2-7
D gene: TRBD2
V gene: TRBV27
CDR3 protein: CASSLAAGAPYEQYF
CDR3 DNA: TGTGCCAGCAGTTTAGCGGCGGGAGCCCCCTACGAGCAGTACTTC

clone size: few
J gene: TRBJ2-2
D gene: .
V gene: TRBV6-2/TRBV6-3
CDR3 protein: CASRTSGSRHGELFF
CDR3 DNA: TGTGCCAGCAGAACAAGCGGGTCGAGACACGGGGAGCTGTTTTTT

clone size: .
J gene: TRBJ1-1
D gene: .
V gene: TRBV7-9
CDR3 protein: CASSLTRDKGRNTEAFF
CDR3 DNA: TGTGCCAGCAGCTTAACGCGGGACAAGGGGCGGAACACTGAAGCTTTCTTT

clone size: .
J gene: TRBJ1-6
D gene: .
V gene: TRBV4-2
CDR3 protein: CASSQEGRTTNSPLHF
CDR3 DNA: TGTGCCAGCAGCCAAGAGGGCAGGACTACTAATTCACCCCTCCACTTT

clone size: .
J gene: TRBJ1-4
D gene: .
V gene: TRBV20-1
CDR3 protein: CSARGVTATNEKLFF
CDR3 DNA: TGCAGTGCTAGAGGGGTCACCGCAACTAATGAAAAACTGTTTTTT

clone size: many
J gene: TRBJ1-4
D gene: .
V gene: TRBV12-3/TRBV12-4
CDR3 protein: CASSFRTEEKLFF
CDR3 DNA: TGTGCCAGCAGTTTTCGGACAGAAGAAAAACTGTTTTTT

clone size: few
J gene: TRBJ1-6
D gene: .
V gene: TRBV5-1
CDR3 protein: CASSLGQENSPLHF
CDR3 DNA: TGCGCCAGCAGCTTGGGACAGGAAAATTCACCCCTCCACTTT

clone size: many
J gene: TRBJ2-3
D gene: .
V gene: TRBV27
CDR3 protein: CASSPLENGDTQYF
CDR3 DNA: TGTGCCAGCAGTCCCCTCGAGAATGGCGATACGCAGTATTTT

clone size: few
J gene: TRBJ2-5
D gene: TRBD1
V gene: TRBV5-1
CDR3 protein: CASSLVGRGSQETQYF
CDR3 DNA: TGCGCCAGCAGCTTGGTTGGCAGGGGGTCCCAAGAGACCCAGTACTTC

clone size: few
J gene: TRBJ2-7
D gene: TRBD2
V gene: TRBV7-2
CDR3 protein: CASSYLAGSYEQYF
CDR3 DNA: TGTGCCAGCAGCTACTTAGCGGGATCGTACGAGCAGTACTTC

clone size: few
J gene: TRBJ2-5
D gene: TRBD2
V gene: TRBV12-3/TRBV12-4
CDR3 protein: CASRQQVGGETQYF
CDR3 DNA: TGTGCCAGCAGACAACAGGTGGGGGGGGAGACCCAGTACTTC

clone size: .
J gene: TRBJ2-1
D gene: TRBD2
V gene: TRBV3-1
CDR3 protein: CASSLAGGPSEQFF
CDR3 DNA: TGTGCCAGCAGCCTAGCGGGAGGGCCCTCTGAGCAGTTCTTC

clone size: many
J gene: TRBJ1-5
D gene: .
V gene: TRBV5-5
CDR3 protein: CASSSLWGSNQPQHF
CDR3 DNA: TGTGCCAGCAGCTCTCTGTGGGGTAGCAATCAGCCCCAGCATTTT

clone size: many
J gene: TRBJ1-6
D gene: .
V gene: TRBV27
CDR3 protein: CASSSSLAGPNSPLHF
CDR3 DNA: TGTGCCAGCAGTTCGTCATTGGCCGGCCCTAATTCACCCCTCCACTTT

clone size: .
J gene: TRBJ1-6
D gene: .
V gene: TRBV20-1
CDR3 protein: CSARNRRVWNSPLHF
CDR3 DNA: TGCAGTGCTAGAAACAGGAGGGTCTGGAATTCACCCCTCCACTTT

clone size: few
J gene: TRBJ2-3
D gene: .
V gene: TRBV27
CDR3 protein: CASSATRHTQYF
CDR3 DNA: TGTGCCAGCAGTGCGACTAGGCATACGCAGTATTTT